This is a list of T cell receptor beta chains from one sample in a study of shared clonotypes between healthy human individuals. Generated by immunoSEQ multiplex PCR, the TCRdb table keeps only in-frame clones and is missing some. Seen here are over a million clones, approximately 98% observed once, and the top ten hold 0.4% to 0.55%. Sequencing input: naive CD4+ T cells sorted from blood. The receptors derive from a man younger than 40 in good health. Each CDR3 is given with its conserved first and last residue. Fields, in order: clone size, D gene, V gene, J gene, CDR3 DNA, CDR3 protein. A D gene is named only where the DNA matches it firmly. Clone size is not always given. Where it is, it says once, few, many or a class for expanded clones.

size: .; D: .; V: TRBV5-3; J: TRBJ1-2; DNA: TGTGCCAGGTCCCCTTCGGGGGCAGGGTATGGCTACACCTTC; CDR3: CARSPSGAGYGYTF
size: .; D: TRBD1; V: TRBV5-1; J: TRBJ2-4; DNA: TGCGCCAGCAGCCCCCTGGCCGGGACAGGGGCCCGATTAGCCAAAAACATTCAGTACTTC; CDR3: CASSPLAGTGARLAKNIQYF
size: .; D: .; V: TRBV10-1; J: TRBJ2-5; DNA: TGCGCCAGCAGTGAGTTAACCGGACTATACGAGACCCAGTACTTC; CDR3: CASSELTGLYETQYF
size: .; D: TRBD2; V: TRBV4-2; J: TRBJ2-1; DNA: TGTGCCAGCAGCCAGGTGGCGGGAGGGGGATACAATGAGCAGTTCTTC; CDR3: CASSQVAGGGYNEQFF
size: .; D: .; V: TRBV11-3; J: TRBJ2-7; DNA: TGTGCCAGCAGCCCCAACCCAGGCGAGCAGTACTTC; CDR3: CASSPNPGEQYF
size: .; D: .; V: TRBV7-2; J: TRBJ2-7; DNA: TGTGCCAGCAGCCGAGGACTTTCAAGCTACGAGCAGTACTTC; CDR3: CASSRGLSSYEQYF
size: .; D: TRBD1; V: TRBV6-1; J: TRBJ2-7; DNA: TGTGCCAGCACGAGGTCAGGGGGCTTGTACGAGCAGTACTTC; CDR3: CASTRSGGLYEQYF
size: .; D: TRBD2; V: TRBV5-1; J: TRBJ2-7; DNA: TGCGCCAGCAGCTTGGAGGGCGGGAGATCTACCTACGAGCAGTACTTC; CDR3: CASSLEGGRSTYEQYF
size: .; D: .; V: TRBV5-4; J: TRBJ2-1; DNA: TGTGCCAGCAGCTTGGTAACAGAAAACTACAATGAGCAGTTCTTC; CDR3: CASSLVTENYNEQFF
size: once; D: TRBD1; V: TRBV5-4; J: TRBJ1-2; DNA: TGTGCCAGCAGCGCGGCGAGGACAGGGCTCGACTATGGCTACACCTTC; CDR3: CASSAARTGLDYGYTF
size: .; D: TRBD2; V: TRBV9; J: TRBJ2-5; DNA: TGTGCCAGCAGCGTAACTAGCGGGAGAGAAGAGACCCAGTACTTC; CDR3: CASSVTSGREETQYF
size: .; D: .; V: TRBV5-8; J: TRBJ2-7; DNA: TGTGCCAGCAGCTTACTTCTTTTCGGGGTGTACTTC; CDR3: CASSLLLFGVYF
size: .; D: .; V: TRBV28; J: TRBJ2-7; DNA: TGTGCCAGCAGTTTCCAGGGAAGGTACGAGCAGTACTTC; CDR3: CASSFQGRYEQYF
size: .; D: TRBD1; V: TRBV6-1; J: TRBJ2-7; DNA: TGTGCCAGCACCACCGGGACAGTATCCTACGAGCAGTACTTC; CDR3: CASTTGTVSYEQYF
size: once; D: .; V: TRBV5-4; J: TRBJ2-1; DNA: TGTGCCAGCAGCTCCCAGGGTTGGGACAATGAGCAGTTCTTC; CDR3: CASSSQGWDNEQFF
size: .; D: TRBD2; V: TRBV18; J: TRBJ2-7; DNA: TGTGCCAGCTCACCAAACCCTAGCGGTTACGAGCAGTACTTC; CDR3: CASSPNPSGYEQYF
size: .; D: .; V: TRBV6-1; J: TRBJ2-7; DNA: TGTGCCAGCAGTGAAGTCTGGGACCTCTACGAGCAGTACTTC; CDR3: CASSEVWDLYEQYF
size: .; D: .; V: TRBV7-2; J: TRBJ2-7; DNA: TGTGCCAGCAGCTTAGGTCCCTCGAGCTCCTACGAGCAGTACTTC; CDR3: CASSLGPSSSYEQYF
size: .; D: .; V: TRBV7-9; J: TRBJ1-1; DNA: TGTGCCAGCAGCTTAGTAGAGGGAGGCACTGAAGCTTTCTTT; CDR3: CASSLVEGGTEAFF
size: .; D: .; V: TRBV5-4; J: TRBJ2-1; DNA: TGTGCCAGCAGTTCCTCGGATAATGAGCAGTTCTTC; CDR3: CASSSSDNEQFF
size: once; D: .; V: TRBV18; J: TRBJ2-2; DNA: TGTGCCAGCTCACCACCGACCCCTAACACCGGGGAGCTGTTTTTT; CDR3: CASSPPTPNTGELFF
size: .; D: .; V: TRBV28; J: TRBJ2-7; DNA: TGTGCCAGCCGACGATCGCTAGCGTACGAGCAGTACTTC; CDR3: CASRRSLAYEQYF
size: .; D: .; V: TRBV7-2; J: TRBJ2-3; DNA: TGTGCCAGCAGCCCCCAGAGTAGCCTCACAGATACGCAGTATTTT; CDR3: CASSPQSSLTDTQYF
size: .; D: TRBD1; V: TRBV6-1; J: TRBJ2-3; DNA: TGTGCCAGCAGTGCCCCATGGGACAGGCGAAACACAGATACGCAGTATTTT; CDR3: CASSAPWDRRNTDTQYF
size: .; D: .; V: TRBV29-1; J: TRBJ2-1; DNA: TGCAGCGTTGGGGGCCTAGCCCGCTCCTACAATGAGCAGTTCTTC; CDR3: CSVGGLARSYNEQFF
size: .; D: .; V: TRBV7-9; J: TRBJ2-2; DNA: TGTGCCAGCAGATCCACAGAGTACACCGGGGAGCTGTTTTTT; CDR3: CASRSTEYTGELFF
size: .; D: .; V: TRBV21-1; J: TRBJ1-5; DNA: TGTGCCAGCCGGGACAGGGTTCAGCCCCAGCATTTT; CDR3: CASRDRVQPQHF
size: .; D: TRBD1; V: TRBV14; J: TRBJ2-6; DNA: TGTGCCAGCAGCCAGAGGACAGGGGAAACTGGGGCCAACGTCCTGACTTTC; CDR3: CASSQRTGETGANVLTF
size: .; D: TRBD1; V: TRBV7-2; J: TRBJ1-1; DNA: TGTGCCAGCAGCTTAGGGGACAGGGCGAACACTGAAGCTTTCTTT; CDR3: CASSLGDRANTEAFF
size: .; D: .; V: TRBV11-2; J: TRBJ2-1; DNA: TGTGCCAGCAGCTTAGCGGGTGGGTTAGATGAGCAGTTCTTC; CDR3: CASSLAGGLDEQFF
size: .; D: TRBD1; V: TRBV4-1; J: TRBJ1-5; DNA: TGCGCCAGCAGCCACGACACCGGGACAGGGGCCCAATATAGCAATCAGCCCCAGCATTTT; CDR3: CASSHDTGTGAQYSNQPQHF
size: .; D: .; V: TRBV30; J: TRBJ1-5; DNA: TGTGCCTGGAGTGAAGGACAGTACAATCAGCCCCAGCATTTT; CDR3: CAWSEGQYNQPQHF
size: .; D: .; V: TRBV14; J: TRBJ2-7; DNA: TGTGCCAGCAGCCAAGTGTCGGCACGGAACTACGAGCAGTACTTC; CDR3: CASSQVSARNYEQYF
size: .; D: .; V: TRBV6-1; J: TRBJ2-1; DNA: TGTGCCAGCAGTGAAGTAGAAGACAATGAGCAGTTCTTC; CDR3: CASSEVEDNEQFF
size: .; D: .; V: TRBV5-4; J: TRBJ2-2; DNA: TGTGCCAGCAGCTTGGCCGGGGAGCTGTTTTTT; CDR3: CASSLAGELFF
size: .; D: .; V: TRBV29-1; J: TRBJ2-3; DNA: TGCAGCGTCAGTTCCAAGACCGAAGCGTTTAGCACAGATACGCAGTATTTT; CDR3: CSVSSKTEAFSTDTQYF
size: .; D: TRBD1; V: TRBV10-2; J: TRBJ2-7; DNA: TGCGCCAGCAGTGAGTCCCGGGACAGGGGCTACGAGCAGTACTTC; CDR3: CASSESRDRGYEQYF
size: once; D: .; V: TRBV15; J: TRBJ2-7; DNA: TGTGCCACCAGCAGAGTACCCAACGAGCAGTACTTC; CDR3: CATSRVPNEQYF
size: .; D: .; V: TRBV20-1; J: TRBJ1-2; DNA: TGCAGTGCTAGAAGGCTTGACGGCTACACCTTC; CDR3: CSARRLDGYTF
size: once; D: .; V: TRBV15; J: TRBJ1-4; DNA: TGTGCCACCAGCAGCAGGAGAGCCGAAAAACTGTTTTTT; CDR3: CATSSRRAEKLFF
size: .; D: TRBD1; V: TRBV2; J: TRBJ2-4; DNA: TGTGCCAGCAGTGTAGTAGTTCTCGGACAGGGGGCCCTGTACTTC; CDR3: CASSVVVLGQGALYF